This entry lists 4 T cell receptor beta chains sequenced from one sample in a study of OX40 agonist ivuxolimab in advanced cancers. The assay was immunoSEQ multiplex PCR, and TCRdb's table has in-frame clones only and misses some. The sample shows about 81,000 clones, 75% to 90% of them seen only once. Here the sequenced sample was CD4+ or CD8+ T cells sorted from blood, taken in a trial of the OX40 agonist ivuxolimab. These receptors all come from an adult with an advanced solid tumor such as melanoma, head and neck, liver or kidney cancer.

This chain connects TRBV27 to TRBJ2-3; TRBD2 might be the D (6 bases). CDR3 length: 18 residues. CDR1 is MNHEY and CDR2 is SMNVEV in the germline V gene (reference sequence). The V end was cut by 2 bases, the J end by 6 bases, with 24 bases between. Written as DNA, the CDR3 is TGTGCCAGCAGTTTAAGTAAGGGATCCAGACAAAGCGGGGATACGCAGTATTTT. Translating it yields CASSLSKGSRQSGDTQYF.

CDR3 sequence (DNA): TGTGCCAGCCGACCCGACACAGGGAAGGGGCGTTCCCAAGAGACCCAGTACTTC. Translated, it gives CASRPDTGKGRSQETQYF. V gene TRBV27 combines with J gene TRBJ2-5, with D perhaps TRBD1 (6 bases). With 8 bases removed from V and 1 base from J, the gap between germline ends came to 26 bases. Germline V gene sequence: CDR1 MNHEY, CDR2 SMNVEV (reference sequence). The CDR3 has 18 amino acids.

The rearrangement links TRBV6-5 to TRBJ1-5; D is undetermined. The CDR3 extends over 14 amino acids. CDR1 is MNHEY, CDR2 SVGAGI, per germline. Between the trimmed V and J ends, which lost 1 base and 2 bases, there was a span of 6 bases. The CDR3 DNA follows: TGTGCCAGCAGTTACTTCTCCCGCAATCAGCCCCAGCATTTT. Protein sequence: CASSYFSRNQPQHF.

The rearrangement links TRBV28 to TRBJ1-2; possibly TRBD1 for D (6 bases). CDR1 is MDHEN and CDR2 is SYDVKM in the germline V gene. The V gene lost 5 bases and the J gene lost 1 base, with 8 bases spanning the gap. This CDR3 has 13 amino acids. CDR3 in amino acids: CASSMDSNYGYTF. The CDR3 bases are TGTGCCAGCAGTATGGACAGTAACTATGGCTACACCTTC.